This is a list of T cell receptor beta chains from one sample in a study of T cells in Graves' hyperthyroidism and ophthalmopathy. Via MiXCR, TCRdb re-called the multiplex PCR reads, giving one row per CDR3 protein. This table has 500,000 to 750,000 distinct CDR3 sequences, approximately 15% appearing once. Sequencing was carried out using blood. These receptors came from a woman aged 18-29 years with Graves' ophthalmopathy. The CDR3 runs from the conserved cysteine through the conserved F or W. A D gene is named only where the DNA matches it firmly. Expanded clones are given a class, and other clones once, few, many or no size at all.

j_call: TRBJ1-1; v_call: TRBV6-1; d_call: -; clone_size: many; cdr3_aa: CASSEMVGTEAFF; cdr3_nt: TGTGCCAGCAGTGAAATGGTAGGCACTGAAGCTTTCTTT
j_call: TRBJ1-1; v_call: TRBV5-1; d_call: -; clone_size: many; cdr3_aa: CASSFTGLNTEAFF; cdr3_nt: TGCGCCAGCAGCTTCACAGGGTTGAACACTGAAGCTTTCTTT
j_call: TRBJ2-7; v_call: TRBV4-1; d_call: TRBD2; clone_size: many; cdr3_aa: CASSHPIEGRGSSYEQYF; cdr3_nt: TGCGCCAGCAGCCATCCTATAGAGGGGCGGGGGAGCTCCTACGAGCAGTACTTC
j_call: TRBJ2-3; v_call: TRBV5-1; d_call: -; clone_size: many; cdr3_aa: CASSLGGPTDTQYF; cdr3_nt: TGCGCCAGCAGCTTAGGAGGACCCACAGATACGCAGTATTTT
j_call: TRBJ2-5; v_call: TRBV27; d_call: TRBD1; clone_size: -; cdr3_aa: CASSLEWTGVQETQYF; cdr3_nt: TGTGCCAGCAGTTTAGAGTGGACAGGGGTACAAGAGACCCAGTACTTC
j_call: TRBJ2-3; v_call: TRBV5-1; d_call: -; clone_size: many; cdr3_aa: CASATSVGGANTDTQYF; cdr3_nt: TGCGCCAGCGCAACCTCTGTTGGCGGAGCTAATACAGATACGCAGTATTTT
j_call: TRBJ2-5; v_call: TRBV7-9; d_call: TRBD2; clone_size: -; cdr3_aa: CASSLALAGGGETQYF; cdr3_nt: TGTGCCAGCAGCTTAGCACTAGCGGGAGGGGGAGAGACCCAGTACTTC
j_call: TRBJ1-1; v_call: TRBV28; d_call: -; clone_size: few; cdr3_aa: CASNVPPGAFF; cdr3_nt: TGTGCCAGCAACGTTCCCCCTGGGGCTTTCTTT
j_call: TRBJ1-4; v_call: TRBV7-9; d_call: TRBD1; clone_size: few; cdr3_aa: CASRTGGTNEKLFF; cdr3_nt: TGTGCCAGCCGGACAGGGGGGACTAATGAAAAACTGTTTTTT
j_call: TRBJ2-4; v_call: TRBV6-2/TRBV6-3; d_call: TRBD2; clone_size: many; cdr3_aa: CASSPHRASGTKNIQYF; cdr3_nt: TGTGCCAGCAGTCCCCACCGGGCTAGCGGGACCAAAAACATTCAGTACTTC
j_call: TRBJ2-7; v_call: TRBV29-1; d_call: -; clone_size: -; cdr3_aa: CSVVDRYEQYF; cdr3_nt: TGCAGCGTTGTGGACAGATACGAGCAGTACTTC
j_call: TRBJ2-7; v_call: TRBV7-9; d_call: TRBD2; clone_size: many; cdr3_aa: CASSGTQGSGGYEQYF; cdr3_nt: TGTGCCAGCAGCGGGACCCAGGGGAGCGGGGGTTACGAGCAGTACTTC
j_call: TRBJ2-5; v_call: TRBV12-3/TRBV12-4; d_call: -; clone_size: many; cdr3_aa: CASSFLGTQYF; cdr3_nt: TGTGCCAGCAGTTTCTTAGGGACCCAGTACTTC
j_call: TRBJ2-3; v_call: TRBV27; d_call: TRBD2; clone_size: many; cdr3_aa: CASSFGLAGGPTGHSTDTQYF; cdr3_nt: TGTGCCAGCAGTTTTGGACTAGCGGGAGGGCCTACTGGCCATAGCACAGATACGCAGTATTTT
j_call: TRBJ2-7; v_call: TRBV27; d_call: -; clone_size: many; cdr3_aa: CASKSFARVGGYEQYF; cdr3_nt: TGTGCCAGCAAGTCCTTCGCGCGGGTGGGCGGCTACGAGCAGTACTTC
j_call: TRBJ2-5; v_call: TRBV3-1; d_call: -; clone_size: many; cdr3_aa: CASSQEETQYF; cdr3_nt: TGTGCCAGCAGCCAGGAAGAGACCCAGTACTTC
j_call: TRBJ1-4; v_call: TRBV4-1; d_call: TRBD1; clone_size: -; cdr3_aa: CASSQSQTGEVEKLFF; cdr3_nt: TGCGCCAGCAGCCAAAGCCAGACAGGGGAAGTCGAAAAACTGTTTTTT